The TCR beta chain described here comes from a study of shared T cell receptors in the human thymus. This clone was detected only a few times. Sequencing was performed with immunoSEQ multiplex PCR; in TCRdb, only in-frame clones are kept and a portion is missing. The sample has about 610,000 clones; roughly 90% are singletons. CDR3 length: 16 residues. J lost 3 bases, V lost 1 base, and 3 bases had no gene match. CDR1 MNHEY and CDR2 SMNVEV come from the germline V gene (reference sequence). The data were also submitted as part of a second study, on human thymus T cells. Per that paper: Donors were healthy Finnish infants having corrective surgery for congenital heart defects. The thymus tissue came from resections taken during corrective heart surgery. Related research found strongly overlapping thymic repertoires in unrelated individuals.

V is TRBV27 and J is TRBJ1-2; 12 bases are shared with TRBD1. Specimen: thymocytes. The TCR sequence derives from a boy under two years old with a congenital heart defect. The CDR3 is CASSLLGTGGDYGYTF. The CDR3 nucleotides are TGTGCCAGCAGTTTATTAGGGACAGGGGGCGACTATGGCTACACCTTC.